A single sample gave rise to the 30 T cell receptor beta chains below, sequenced in a study of cytomegalovirus exposure and HLA in healthy donors (TCRdb year 2017). The library was produced with the immunoSEQ multiplex PCR assay. For the multiplex PCR, a mixture combining 60 forward primers for TCR Vbeta segments and 13 reverse primers for TCR Jbeta segments was used. The table was pulled from immuneACCESS by TCRdb, which kept in-frame rearrangements only. Such tables lose some clones; where checked, under half of the loss comes from unresolved V genes, and the rest has no known cause. For this sample the table gives fewer than 200,000 clones, of which roughly 80% were detected only once. The ten largest clones represent over 2% of the sample. Sequencing was done on a sample of PBMCs. These receptors all stem from a female donor in good health and CMV-seronegative.

The chain is built from TRBV7-9 and TRBJ2-1; TRBD2 matches 10 bases. Germline V gives CDR1 SEHNR, CDR2 FQNEAQ (reference sequence). The CDR3 extends over 15 amino acids. Germline trimming cut 5 bases from V and 6 bases from J; bases unmatched to any gene: 7. The CDR3 region has the DNA TGTGCCAGCAGCCGTAGCGGGGGGCGCTTCAATGAGCAGTTCTTC. It is translated as CASSRSGGRFNEQFF. Full variable domain (remainder filled in from reference TRBV7-9 and TRBJ2-1): DTGVSQNPRHKITKRGQNVTFRCDPISEHNRLYWYRQTLGQGPEFLTYFQNEAQLEKSRLLSDRFSAERPKGSFSTLEIQRTEQGDSAMYLCASSRSGGRFNEQFFGPGTRLTVL.

Regarding this clone: The same CDR3 can be traced to other DNA sequences in this sample. This chain connects TRBV7-3 to TRBJ2-2; TRBD2 is a possible D gene (7 bases). From germline, CDR1 is SGHTA and CDR2 FQGTGA. This CDR3 region has 14 residues. V shed 5 bases and J shed 4 bases, with 11 bases lying between them. Written as DNA, the CDR3 is TGTGCCAGCAGCCCCCGGGGGGCCACCGGGGAGCTGTTTTTT. This sequence encodes CASSPRGATGELFF.

This chain joins TRBV6-6 and TRBJ1-5, with a weak D call TRBD1 (5 bases). The V gene lost 5 bases and the J gene lost 5 bases, with 16 bases spanning the gap. Germline V gives CDR1 MNHNY, CDR2 SVGAGI (reference sequence). The CDR3 loop spans 15 amino acids. The CDR3 coding sequence is TGTGCCAGCAGTCCACCGGGGGAAGACGATCAGCCCCAGCATTTT. As protein: CASSPPGEDDQPQHF.

The sample holds one count of this clone. The chain has TRBV27 and TRBJ2-1, with D possibly TRBD1 on 6 matching bases. With 2 bases removed from V and 2 bases from J, the gap between germline ends came to 7 bases. Germline CDR1 reads MNHEY; CDR2 reads SMNVEV (reference sequence). This CDR3 has 14 amino acids. This chain's CDR3 is CASSLAGAYNEQFF. CDR3 sequence (DNA): TGTGCCAGCAGTTTAGCAGGGGCCTACAATGAGCAGTTCTTC.

This chain uses TRBV30 with TRBJ1-1; 8 bases are shared with TRBD1. Unmatched junction bases numbered 7, after V lost 1 base and J lost 6 bases. CDR1 and CDR2 (germline): GTSNPN, SVGIG (reference sequence). The CDR3 runs to 14 residues. CDR3 nucleotide sequence: TGTGCCTGGAGTGATCCGGGACAGGTGGCTGAAGCTTTCTTT. Translated: CAWSDPGQVAEAFF.

This chain joins TRBV19 and TRBJ1-6, with D unclear. V shed 6 bases and J shed 6 bases, with 18 bases lying between them. Germline CDR1 reads LNHDA; CDR2 reads SQIVND (reference sequence). This CDR3 has 16 amino acids. The chain's CDR3 is CASRMMEGGFNSPLHF. In DNA, the CDR3 is TGTGCCAGTAGGATGATGGAGGGCGGGTTTAATTCACCCCTCCACTTT.

This clone has a handful of counts. V usage is TRBV6-1 and J usage is TRBJ1-5; D is perhaps TRBD1 (6 bases). Germline V gene sequence: CDR1 MNHNS, CDR2 SASEGT. This CDR3 has 14 amino acids. The germline V and J ends were trimmed by 4 bases and 6 bases, with 13 bases remaining between them. CDR3 in amino acids: CASSAHTTGQPQHF. CDR3 nucleotides: TGTGCCAGCAGTGCTCACACGACAGGTCAGCCCCAGCATTTT.

This clone was counted only a few times. CDR3: CASTPEFTGYEAFF. The CDR3 DNA reads TGTGCCAGCACCCCTGAGTTTACAGGCTATGAAGCTTTCTTT. The genes are TRBV7-9 and TRBJ1-1; possible D gene TRBD1, 5 bases. Germline lookup yields CDR1 SEHNR and CDR2 FQNEAQ (reference sequence). V was shortened by 7 bases and J by 7 bases, with 19 bases between the two germline ends. This CDR3 is 14 amino acids long.

The genes are TRBV9 and TRBJ2-5, with TRBD2 matching 9 bases. CDR3 size: 16 residues. In germline, CDR1 is SGDLS, CDR2 YYNGEE. With V trimmed by 2 bases and J by 5 bases, 10 bases remained unmatched. The CDR3 region is CASSVGGGGGWETQYF. The CDR3 bases are TGTGCCAGCAGCGTGGGCGGGGGGGGTGGTTGGGAGACCCAGTACTTC.

The chain employs TRBV7-9 and TRBJ2-2; 11 nucleotides align to TRBD2. In germline, CDR1 is SEHNR, CDR2 FQNEAQ (reference sequence). With V trimmed by 2 bases and J by 0 bases, 5 bases remained unmatched. CDR3 length: 18 residues. The CDR3 here is CASSLLAGGPSNTGELFF. CDR3 in DNA: TGTGCCAGCAGCTTATTAGCGGGAGGGCCGTCGAACACCGGGGAGCTGTTTTTT.

V and J are TRBV27 and TRBJ1-1; 9 positions agree with TRBD1. The CDR3 is 14 residues long. Looked up from germline, CDR1 is MNHEY and CDR2 is SMNVEV (reference sequence). J was trimmed by 1 base and V by 9 bases; bases with no gene match: 6. The CDR3 here is CASRVDRGNTEAFF. The DNA of the CDR3 is TGTGCCAGTAGAGTGGACAGGGGGAACACTGAAGCTTTCTTT.

This clone was found a few times. The rearrangement joins TRBV5-1 to TRBJ2-1; D gene unclear. The CDR3 consists of 12 residues. Germline CDR1 and CDR2: SGHRS and YFSETQ. Trimming pared 4 bases from V and 12 bases from J, leaving 14 bases between. The CDR3 spells CASSLEGQLQFF. The CDR3 nucleotides read TGCGCCAGCAGCCTAGAAGGCCAATTGCAGTTCTTC.

This clone was found a few times. V and J are TRBV2 and TRBJ2-1; 8 nucleotides match TRBD2. Trimming took 3 bases from V and 2 from J; bases not matched to a gene: 6. Germline assignment: CDR1 SNHLY and CDR2 FYNNEI. This CDR3 is built from 16 residues. The CDR3 DNA reads TGTGCCAGCAGTGACCCGACTAGCGCACCCTACAATGAGCAGTTCTTC. This codes for CASSDPTSAPYNEQFF.

The chain recombines TRBV10-1 with TRBJ2-2; TRBD1 matches 10 bases. V was clipped by 9 bases and J by 5 bases; unmatched bases: 6. This CDR3 is 14 amino acids long. CDR1 and CDR2 from the germline V gene are WNHNN and SYGVQD (reference sequence). The chain's CDR3 is CARNDRGRTGELFF. Here the CDR3 DNA reads TGCGCCAGGAACGACAGGGGGCGTACCGGGGAGCTGTTTTTT.

The J gene is TRBJ1-1, the V gene TRBV9; tentative D call: TRBD1 (6 bases). Trimming took 2 bases from V and 3 from J, leaving 11 bases between them. Germline CDR1 SGDLS, CDR2 YYNGEE. The CDR3 totals 14 residues. Here the CDR3 reads CASSVGGAHTEAFF. In DNA form, the CDR3 reads TGTGCCAGCAGCGTGGGGGGGGCGCACACTGAAGCTTTCTTT.

The chain is built from TRBV12-5 and TRBJ1-2; the D is unclear. This CDR3 spans 14 amino acids. Germline V CDR1 and CDR2: LGHNT, FRNRAP. Trimming shortened V by 2 bases and J by 1 base, and 8 bases separated the two germline ends. In nucleotides, the CDR3 is TGTGCTAGTGGTTTGTCGCCCAGTAACTATGGCTACACCTTC. Translating it yields CASGLSPSNYGYTF. Variable domain in full (rest from reference TRBV12-5 and TRBJ1-2): DARVTQTPRHKVTEMGQEVTMRCQPILGHNTVFWYRQTMMQGLELLAYFRNRAPLDDSGMPKDRFSAEMPDATLATLKIQPSEPRDSAVYFCASGLSPSNYGYTFGSGTRLTVV.

This chain links TRBV4-1 with TRBJ1-2; 11 bases are a match to TRBD1. Germline V gene data show CDR1 as MGHRA and CDR2 as YSYEKL. The CDR3 is made up of 19 amino acids. J gave up 1 base and V 1 base, and 11 bases lay outside the gene matches. In DNA form, the CDR3 reads TGCGCCAGCAGCCAAGGAGGGGTCCCCGGGACAGGGGGTAACTATGGCTACACCTTC. This gives the protein CASSQGGVPGTGGNYGYTF.

The CDR3 DNA reads as TGCGCCAGCAGCTTGGCCGGGGAACGAGAGACCCAGTACTTC. Translating it yields CASSLAGERETQYF. V is TRBV5-1 and J is TRBJ2-5; the D gene is possibly TRBD2 (5 bases). Trimming left V 0 bases short and J 4 bases short, with 10 bases between. CDR1 and CDR2 (germline): SGHRS, YFSETQ. The CDR3 runs 14 residues. Combining the CDR3 with reference TRBV5-1 and TRBJ2-5 gives the whole variable domain KAGVTQTPRYLIKTRGQQVTLSCSPISGHRSVSWYQQTPGQGLQFLFEYFSETQRNKGNFPGRFSGRQFSNSRSEMNVSTLELGDSALYLCASSLAGERETQYFGPGTRLLVL.

V usage is TRBV7-2 and J usage is TRBJ1-5; the D is unclear. Looked up from germline, CDR1 is SGHTA and CDR2 is FQGNSA. Trimming cost V 3 bases and J 0 bases, with 6 bases left between them. This CDR3 spans 14 amino acids. The CDR3 loop is CASSLTYSNQPQHF. The CDR3 DNA is TGTGCCAGCAGCTTGACATATAGCAATCAGCCCCAGCATTTT.

V and J are TRBV5-1 and TRBJ1-2, with 7 positions matching TRBD1. The germline CDR1 and CDR2 sequences are SGHRS and YFSETQ. J lost 4 bases, V lost 0 bases, and 6 bases had no gene match. The CDR3 has 15 amino acids. The CDR3 is CASSLGQGVGYGYTF. The CDR3 nucleotides are TGCGCCAGCAGCTTGGGGCAGGGGGTTGGCTATGGCTACACCTTC.

This chain joins TRBV27 and TRBJ1-1; no clear D. Trimming cost V 6 bases and J 3 bases, with 14 bases left between them. Germline loops: CDR1 MNHEY, CDR2 SMNVEV (reference sequence). CDR3 length: 14 residues. Here the CDR3 reads CASRRLEEDTEAFF. The CDR3 DNA sequence: TGTGCCAGCAGGAGACTGGAGGAGGACACTGAAGCTTTCTTT.

This clone has just one count. The DNA for the CDR3 is TGTGCCAGTAGTATCGATCCAGGGGGAGGAGGCTACACCTTC. Its protein is CASSIDPGGGGYTF. The chain is built from TRBV19 and TRBJ1-2; 7 bases map to TRBD1. J lost 8 bases, V lost 3 bases, and 9 bases had no gene match. This CDR3 has 14 amino acids. Germline V lookup: CDR1 LNHDA, CDR2 SQIVND (reference sequence).

This clone appeared once. J is TRBJ2-2 and V is TRBV5-1; 7 bases agree with TRBD1. CDR3 size: 15 residues. The germline V gene encodes CDR1 SGHRS and CDR2 YFSETQ. Trimming cost V 2 bases and J 3 bases; bases outside gene matches: 4. CDR3 sequence: CASSFGDRDTGELFF. CDR3 bases: TGCGCCAGCAGCTTTGGCGACAGGGACACCGGGGAGCTGTTTTTT.

The CDR3 nucleotides are TGTGCCAGCAGCTTATACGGGACTAGCGGGAGGAATGAGCAGTTCTTC. It yields the protein CASSLYGTSGRNEQFF. The chain carries TRBV7-3 and TRBJ2-1; 15 positions agree with TRBD2. This CDR3 spans 16 amino acids. Trimming cost V 2 bases and J 7 bases; bases outside gene matches: 3. Looked up from germline, CDR1 is SGHTA and CDR2 is FQGTGA.

J is TRBJ2-7 and V is TRBV5-6; 7 bases map to TRBD1. CDR1 is SGHDT and CDR2 is YYEEEE in the germline V gene. V lost 1 base and J lost 3; bases outside the gene matches: 4. The CDR3 spans 14 residues. The CDR3 DNA reads TGTGCCAGCAGCTTGTTACAGGGGCACTACGAGCAGTACTTC. This sequence encodes CASSLLQGHYEQYF.

This clone occurred once. The rearrangement uses TRBV29-1 and TRBJ1-2; D unresolved. The germline CDR1 and CDR2 sequences are SQVTM and ANQGSEA. The CDR3 length is 13 residues. Trimming cost V 2 bases and J 4 bases, with 11 bases left between them. CDR3 sequence reads: CSVEMGWSYGYTF. CDR3 bases: TGCAGCGTTGAAATGGGTTGGAGCTATGGCTACACCTTC.

The rearrangement uses TRBV6-5 and TRBJ2-7, with 7 bases identical to TRBD1. This CDR3 comprises 14 residues. Losses at the gene ends were 6 bases for V and 7 bases for J; bases not matched to a gene: 12. From germline, CDR1 is MNHEY and CDR2 SVGAGI. The CDR3 region has the DNA TGTGCCAGCAGAAGACAGGGTCCAATACGGGAGCAGTACTTC. Amino acid sequence: CASRRQGPIREQYF.

CDR3 sequence reads: CASSTTGTAYGYTF. In DNA, the CDR3 is TGTGCCAGCAGCACCACAGGGACAGCTTATGGCTACACCTTC. V gene TRBV25-1 combines with J gene TRBJ1-2; TRBD1 agrees at 7 bases. Losses at the gene ends were 6 bases for V and 5 bases for J; bases not matched to a gene: 9. This CDR3 is 14 amino acids long. Germline CDR1 and CDR2: MGHDK and SYGVNS.

A few counts support this clone. In DNA, the CDR3 is TGTGCCAGCAGCTTCAGGGTGAACACTGAAGCTTTCTTT. Its translation: CASSFRVNTEAFF. The gene calls are TRBV5-6 and TRBJ1-1, with a tentative D call TRBD1 (5 bases). CDR3 length: 13 amino acids. CDR1 is SGHDT, CDR2 YYEEEE, per germline. The V end lost 2 bases, the J end lost 0 bases, and 5 bases lay between the germline ends. The full variable domain, completed using reference TRBV5-6 and TRBJ1-1, is DAGVTQSPTHLIKTRGQQVTLRCSPKSGHDTVSWYQQALGQGPQFIFQYYEEEERQRGNFPDRFSGHQFPNYSSELNVNALLLGDSALYLCASSFRVNTEAFFGQGTRLTVV.

The rearrangement links TRBV30 to TRBJ1-1; D is undetermined. CDR1 and CDR2 from the germline V gene are GTSNPN and SVGIG (reference sequence). The CDR3 runs to 12 residues. Trimming cost V 3 bases and J 0 bases, with 5 bases left between them. CDR3 coding DNA: TGTGCCTGGAGACGCGTGAACACTGAAGCTTTCTTT. It is translated as CAWRRVNTEAFF.